The 26 T cell receptor beta chains below come from one sample, sequenced in a study of T cell repertoires in cytomegalovirus infection. Using its own MiXCR run on the reads, TCRdb lists one record per CDR3 protein. The table shows 50,000 to 65,000 distinct CDR3 sequences, with roughly 20% occurring only once. For these TCRs, the target antigens are not known. The specimen was CD8+ T cells from cultured PBMCs, collected from culture after CMV antigen stimulation. Every receptor here comes from a human donor in good health (CMV status not recorded). Some clones in this sample may be carry-over from other donors' samples.

The V gene is TRBV7-3, the J gene TRBJ2-3; D assignment may be TRBD1 or TRBD2 (5 bases each). The CDR3 is 15 residues long. Germline lookup yields CDR1 SGHTA and CDR2 FQGTGA. The V gene lost 5 bases and the J gene lost 2 bases, with 14 bases spanning the gap. This CDR3 reads CASSPPGLPTDTQYF. CDR3 DNA: TGTGCCAGCAGCCCACCGGGGCTTCCCACAGATACGCAGTATTTT.

The chain joins TRBV12-3 or TRBV12-4 to TRBJ2-1; no reliable D call. V lost 2 bases and J lost 3, with 8 bases in between. CDR3 size: 14 residues. The CDR3 nucleotides read TGTGCCAGCAGTTTAATTGGGGACTACAATGAGCAGTTCTTC. This translates into CASSLIGDYNEQFF.

Many counts were recorded for this clonotype. The V and J genes are TRBV7-8 and TRBJ1-2, with D perhaps TRBD1 (5 bases). Trimming removed 5 bases at V and 1 base at J, with 20 bases between. Germline CDR1 is SGHVS and CDR2 is FQNEAQ. This CDR3 comprises 17 residues. The CDR3 loop is CASSERTLSLINYGYTF. For the CDR3, the DNA is TGTGCCAGCAGCGAACGGACATTGTCCCTCATTAACTATGGCTACACCTTC. The whole variable domain, remainder taken from reference TRBV7-8 and TRBJ1-2, is GAGVSQSPRYKVAKRGQDVALRCDPISGHVSLFWYQQALGQGPEFLTYFQNEAQLDKSGLPSDRFFAERPEGSVSTLKIQRTQQEDSAVYLCASSERTLSLINYGYTFGSGTRLTVV.

This clonotype turned up a few times. The V call is TRBV12-3 or TRBV12-4, the J call TRBJ2-7; perhaps D is TRBD1 or TRBD2 (7 bases each). The V and J ends lost 3 bases and 7 bases respectively, with 13 bases between them. This CDR3 has 13 residues. CDR3 DNA: TGTGCCAGCAGTTTCACAGGGGACTATGAGCAGTACTTC. Its translation: CASSFTGDYEQYF.

The chain joins TRBV20-1 to TRBJ1-6; no clear D. Germline V lookup: CDR1 DFQATT, CDR2 SNEGSKA (reference sequence). V lost 0 bases and J 6 bases, leaving 15 bases between the germline ends. CDR3 size: 16 residues. Written as DNA, the CDR3 is TGCAGTGCTAGAGATGTAAGGGCGGGAGGTAATTCACCCCTCCACTTT. This codes for CSARDVRAGGNSPLHF.

This clonotype occurred once. The gene calls are TRBV27 and TRBJ2-7; the D gene is possibly TRBD1 (7 bases). CDR1 is MNHEY, CDR2 SMNVEV, per germline (reference sequence). V lost 1 base, J lost 4 bases, and 17 bases lay in between. The CDR3 extends over 16 amino acids. CDR3 coding DNA: TGTGCCAGCAGTTTATGGTGGAGGGGGCGCGGGTACGAGCAGTACTTC. Residues: CASSLWWRGRGYEQYF.

This clonotype was recorded at least ten times. The chain uses TRBV27 and TRBJ2-3, with 11 bases that match TRBD1. The CDR3 is 17 residues long. V gave up 6 bases and J gave up 3 bases; unmatched junction bases: 11. CDR1 and CDR2 from the germline V gene are MNHEY and SMNVEV (reference sequence). The CDR3 region is CASSSLFGQGATDTQYF. CDR3 nucleotides: TGTGCCAGCAGCTCTTTATTCGGACAGGGGGCAACAGATACGCAGTATTTT.

This clonotype has only a few counts. V is TRBV12-3 or TRBV12-4 and J is TRBJ2-7; the D is unclear. The CDR3 extends over 12 amino acids. V lost 7 bases, J lost 7 bases, and 14 bases lay in between. The DNA for the CDR3 is TGTGCCAGCACCCCGGCGCTTGGGGAGCAGTACTTC. Protein: CASTPALGEQYF.

This clonotype was detected only a few times. V is TRBV7-8 and J is TRBJ1-1; D unresolved. The V end lost 2 bases, the J end lost 3 bases, and 10 bases lay between the germline ends. The CDR3 has 14 amino acids. The V gene's germline CDR1 is SGHVS and CDR2 FQNEAQ. The CDR3 DNA reads TGTGCCAGCAGCTTATTGGGCAGCTACACTGAAGCTTTCTTT. As protein: CASSLLGSYTEAFF.

In its sample, this clonotype was seen a few times. The chain is built from TRBV20-1 and TRBJ1-6; D remains ambiguous. Germline V lookup: CDR1 DFQATT, CDR2 SNEGSKA (reference sequence). Trimming pared 4 bases from V and 2 bases from J, leaving 15 bases between. The CDR3 sequence is 16 residues long. The CDR3 region is CSATPYKLAYNSPLHF. The CDR3 region has the DNA TGCAGTGCTACCCCATATAAGTTGGCCTATAATTCACCCCTCCACTTT.

In this sample, this clonotype turned up a few times. The chain combines TRBV11-3 with TRBJ1-1; D possibly corresponds to TRBD1 (6 bases). Germline V gene data show CDR1 as SGHNT and CDR2 as YENEEA. V lost 5 bases and J 2 bases, leaving 15 bases between the germline ends. The CDR3 contains 15 residues. For the CDR3, the DNA is TGTGCCAGCAGCCGAAACCCGGGGGCAAACACTGAAGCTTTCTTT. Translation gives CASSRNPGANTEAFF.

The CDR3 loop reads CASSYGLFTDTQYF. DNA for the CDR3: TGTGCCAGCAGTTACGGGTTATTCACAGATACGCAGTATTTT. The chain uses TRBV6-2 or TRBV6-3 and TRBJ2-3; D not certain. CDR1 is MNHEY, CDR2 SVGEGT, per germline. Trimming left V 2 bases short and J 2 bases short, with 8 bases between. The CDR3 loop spans 14 amino acids.

This clonotype was seen once. The chain carries TRBV11-2 and TRBJ2-3; maybe TRBD2 (6 bases). Germline loops: CDR1 SGHAT, CDR2 FQNNGV. This CDR3 is built from 16 residues. V shed 2 bases and J shed 1 base, with 13 bases lying between them. CDR3 in DNA: TGTGCCAGCAGCTTAACGGCTTGGGGGGGCACAGATACGCAGTATTTT. Translated: CASSLTAWGGTDTQYF. The full variable domain, in which reference TRBV11-2 and TRBJ2-3 provide the parts outside the CDR3, is EAGVAQSPRYKIIEKRQSVAFWCNPISGHATLYWYQQILGQGPKLLIQFQNNGVVDDSQLPKDRFSAERLKGVDSTLKIQPAKLEDSAVYLCASSLTAWGGTDTQYFGPGTRLTVL.

In this sample, this clonotype turned up a few times. The chain has TRBV19 and TRBJ1-1; possible D gene TRBD1, 5 bases. Germline values: CDR1 LNHDA, CDR2 SQIVND (reference sequence). The CDR3 sequence is 12 residues long. V was clipped by 2 bases and J by 7 bases, with 8 bases between them. CDR3 in amino acids: CASSIKTDEAFF. CDR3 DNA sequence: TGTGCCAGTAGTATAAAGACAGATGAAGCTTTCTTT. Together with reference TRBV19 and TRBJ1-1, the CDR3 gives the full variable domain: DGGITQSPKYLFRKEGQNVTLSCEQNLNHDAMYWYRQDPGQGLRLIYYSQIVNDFQKGDIAEGYSVSREKKESFPLTVTSAQKNPTAFYLCASSIKTDEAFFGQGTRLTVV.

By share of the sample, this clonotype is hyperexpanded. The chain couples TRBV25-1 to TRBJ2-3, with 15 positions matching TRBD2. Unmatched junction bases numbered 11, after V lost 7 bases and J lost 6 bases. The germline V gene has CDR1 MGHDK and CDR2 SYGVNS. The CDR3 loop spans 17 amino acids. CDR3: CASIPWTSGRALDTQYF. For the CDR3, the DNA is TGTGCCAGCATTCCTTGGACTAGCGGGAGGGCCCTGGATACGCAGTATTTT.

The chain employs TRBV7-2 and TRBJ2-3; the match to TRBD2 covers 8 bases. The CDR3 is 15 amino acids. J gave up 3 bases and V 4 bases, and 6 bases lay outside the gene matches. Germline-derived CDR1 and CDR2 are SGHTA and FQGNSA. The CDR3 region is CASSWAAGGTDTQYF. In nucleotides, the CDR3 is TGTGCCAGCAGCTGGGCGGCGGGAGGTACAGATACGCAGTATTTT.

This chain connects TRBV9 to TRBJ2-3; D gene ambiguous. Trimming shortened V by 3 bases and J by 3 bases, and 8 bases separated the two germline ends. CDR3 length equals 13 residues. Per the germline V gene, CDR1 is SGDLS and CDR2 is YYNGEE. The CDR3 loop reads CASSDRWTDTQYF. The CDR3 bases are TGTGCCAGCAGCGATCGATGGACAGATACGCAGTATTTT.

This clonotype was picked up many times. The CDR3 DNA is TGTGCCAGCAGCGGCCCAGCCGGGCAGTTGGGCTACAATGAGCAGTTCTTC. It yields the protein CASSGPAGQLGYNEQFF. The chain employs TRBV6-2 or TRBV6-3 and TRBJ2-1; D is undetermined. CDR1 and CDR2 (germline): MNHEY, SVGEGT. The V end lost 6 bases, the J end lost 3 bases, and 21 bases lay between the germline ends. CDR3 length equals 17 residues.

This clonotype was seen more than once but under ten times. The chain links TRBV7-8 to TRBJ1-2, with D uncertain. Germline V gene data show CDR1 as SGHVS and CDR2 as FQNEAQ. CDR3 length: 12 residues. The V end was cut by 6 bases, the J end by 5 bases, with 10 bases between. Here the CDR3 reads CASSFTLYGYTF. The CDR3 DNA reads as TGTGCCAGCAGTTTTACCCTTTATGGCTACACCTTC.

This chain uses TRBV20-1 with TRBJ2-7; possible D gene TRBD1, 6 bases. The CDR3 covers 15 residues. The germline CDR1 and CDR2 sequences are DFQATT and SNEGSKA (reference sequence). The V end lost 0 bases, the J end lost 2 bases, and 14 bases lay between the germline ends. Here the CDR3 reads CSARDREGDTYEQYF. In DNA, the CDR3 is TGCAGTGCTAGAGATCGAGAGGGGGACACCTACGAGCAGTACTTC.

This rearrangement joins TRBV7-9 to TRBJ2-1; 8 bases line up with TRBD1. Per the germline V gene, CDR1 is SEHNR and CDR2 is FQNEAQ (reference sequence). The CDR3 length is 16 residues. V lost 3 bases to trimming and J lost 4 bases; unmatched junction nucleotides: 8. Written as DNA, the CDR3 is TGTGCCAGCAGCTTGTTGTCGGGACAGGCTTACAATGAGCAGTTCTTC. It is translated as CASSLLSGQAYNEQFF.

The chain couples TRBV7-9 to TRBJ2-7; D call uncertain. V lost 5 bases and J lost 6, with 14 bases in between. Germline V gives CDR1 SEHNR, CDR2 FQNEAQ (reference sequence). This CDR3 has 13 residues. CDR3 DNA: TGTGCCAGCAGCGCCCGTGGGGAACGCGAGCAGTACTTC. This encodes CASSARGEREQYF.

The chain is built from TRBV7-2 and TRBJ1-1; D perhaps matches TRBD1 (6 bases). This CDR3 has 15 residues. Germline V gene lookup returns CDR1 SGHTA and CDR2 FQGNSA. V shed 4 bases and J shed 1 base, with 13 bases lying between them. In DNA form, the CDR3 reads TGTGCCAGCAGCTCTCCTGGACAGAAGAACACTGAAGCTTTCTTT. Protein product: CASSSPGQKNTEAFF.

The chain uses TRBV7-2 and TRBJ1-1; 9 nucleotides align to TRBD1. The germline CDR1 and CDR2 sequences are SGHTA and FQGNSA. Unmatched junction bases numbered 13, after V lost 5 bases and J lost 6 bases. The CDR3 covers 16 residues. The CDR3 DNA follows: TGTGCCAGCAGCCCCGGGGGAGGGACAGGGTTCGCTGAAGCTTTCTTT. It translates to CASSPGGGTGFAEAFF.

This clonotype has ten or more counts. This rearrangement joins TRBV10-1 to TRBJ2-7, with 7 nucleotides matching TRBD1. This CDR3 region has 13 residues. Germline CDR1 is WNHNN and CDR2 is SYGVQD (reference sequence). Losses at the gene ends were 5 bases for V and 5 bases for J; bases not matched to a gene: 6. CDR3 sequence: CASSPYRGNEQYF. DNA of the CDR3: TGCGCCAGCAGTCCTTACAGGGGTAACGAGCAGTACTTC.

This clonotype appeared a few times. The chain uses TRBV7-9 and TRBJ2-1; 11 bases align to TRBD2. The CDR3 is made up of 16 amino acids. V shed 4 bases, J shed 3 bases, and the junction held 5 bases outside the gene matches. CDR1 is SEHNR, CDR2 FQNEAQ, per germline (reference sequence). In nucleotides, the CDR3 is TGTGCCAGCAGCTCCGGGACTAGCGGCTACTACAATGAGCAGTTCTTC. Translating gives CASSSGTSGYYNEQFF.